The entry below describes one TCR beta chain. This entry belongs to a study of monozygotic twins with inflammatory bowel disease. From its re-call of the 5' RACE reads, TCRdb lists each CDR3 protein once, without DNA. The sample holds around 220,000 distinct CDR3 sequences. Germline CDR1 MNHEY, CDR2 SMNVEV (reference sequence). The CDR3 loop spans 12 amino acids. Sequences were obtained from blood. This receptor was obtained from a human donor with ulcerative colitis or Crohn's disease, or a healthy co-twin of an affected twin (not recorded which). The chain joins TRBV27 to TRBJ2-1; TCRdb returns TRBD1, unconfirmable since there is no DNA. This CDR3 reads CASARDNYEQFF.